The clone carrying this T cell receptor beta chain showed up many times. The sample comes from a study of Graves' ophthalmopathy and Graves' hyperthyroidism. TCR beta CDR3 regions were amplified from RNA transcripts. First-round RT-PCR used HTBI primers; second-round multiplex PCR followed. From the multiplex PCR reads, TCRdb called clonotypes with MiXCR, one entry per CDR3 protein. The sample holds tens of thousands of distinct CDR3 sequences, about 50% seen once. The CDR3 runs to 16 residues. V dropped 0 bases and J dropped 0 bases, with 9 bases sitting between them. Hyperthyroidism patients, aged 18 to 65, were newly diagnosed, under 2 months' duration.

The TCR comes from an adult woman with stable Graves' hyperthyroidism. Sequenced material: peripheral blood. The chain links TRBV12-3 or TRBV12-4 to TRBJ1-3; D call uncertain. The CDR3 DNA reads TGTGCCAGCAGTTTAGCAGCCGGGGACTCTGGAAACACCATATATTTT. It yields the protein CASSLAAGDSGNTIYF.